This T cell receptor (beta chain) was sequenced in a study of T cell repertoires in cytomegalovirus infection. Study as a whole: Well-studied HLA-B-restricted epitopes and recently identified HLA-C-restricted epitopes of CMV were both used in the study. CMV infection plus the matching HLA type was flagged by public TCR beta signatures.

On this clonotype: The antigen remains unidentified.

Germline V gene lookup returns CDR1 SEHNR and CDR2 FQNEAQ (reference sequence). This CDR3 region has 14 residues. Trimming removed 7 bases at V and 7 bases at J, with 17 bases between. TCRdb ran MiXCR on the reads and lists one entry per CDR3 protein. The sample records approximately 120,000 distinct CDR3 sequences, around 31% being singletons. General observations from the study: Of the TCR beta families, the public ones yielded a cumulative frequency that identified carriers of CMV plus the relevant HLA. The ex vivo response was dominated by HLA-C-restricted CMV-specific TCR beta clonotypes.

Specimen: CD8+ T cells from cultured PBMCs, collected from culture after CMV antigen stimulation. The TCR sequence derives from a human donor in good health (CMV status not recorded). Some clones in this sample may be carry-over from other donors' samples. The V gene is TRBV7-9, the J gene TRBJ2-1; no definite D call. This CDR3 is CASTQPPSRNEQFF. DNA of the CDR3: TGTGCCAGCACCCAACCCCCCTCCCGAAATGAGCAGTTCTTC.